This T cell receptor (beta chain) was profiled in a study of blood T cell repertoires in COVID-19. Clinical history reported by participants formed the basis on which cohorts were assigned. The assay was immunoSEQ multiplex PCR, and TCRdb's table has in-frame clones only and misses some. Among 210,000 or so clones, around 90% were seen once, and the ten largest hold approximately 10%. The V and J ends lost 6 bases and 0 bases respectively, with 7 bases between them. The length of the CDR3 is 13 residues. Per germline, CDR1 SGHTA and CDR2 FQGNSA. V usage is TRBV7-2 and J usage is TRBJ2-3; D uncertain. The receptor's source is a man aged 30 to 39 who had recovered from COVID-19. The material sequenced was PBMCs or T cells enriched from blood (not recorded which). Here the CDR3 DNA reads TGTGCCAGCAGGTCGCTAAGCACAGATACGCAGTATTTT. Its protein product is CASRSLSTDTQYF.